Following are 5 T cell receptor beta chains from one sample sequenced in a study of response to subunit inactivated influenza vaccine. TCRdb reprocessed the RT-PCR reads with MiXCR, giving one entry per CDR3 protein. The sample includes under 200,000 distinct CDR3 sequences, about 12% seen only once; the top ten take approximately 32%. Separately, the same data were catalogued under a study of T cells expressing NK-cell markers. This second study notes: The TCR beta cDNA came from 5'RACE template switching with UMIs.

The source was CD8+ T cells sorted from PBMCs, collected roughly 12 days after vaccination. These receptors were collected from a man aged 50-60 years who received an inactivated influenza vaccine.

This clonotype was detected many times. The chain recombines TRBV27 with TRBJ2-1; D remains unclear. The V gene's germline CDR1 is MNHEY and CDR2 SMNVEV (reference sequence). V lost 0 bases and J lost 6, with 9 bases in between. The CDR3 has 14 amino acids. The CDR3 DNA sequence: TGTGCCAGCAGTTTATCGGTAAAAACCAATGAGCAGTTCTTC. Its translation is CASSLSVKTNEQFF.

The chain uses TRBV2 and TRBJ1-4; 8 nucleotides line up with TRBD1. The CDR3 extends over 14 amino acids. Germline CDR1 SNHLY, CDR2 FYNNEI. Germline trimming cut 3 bases from V and 10 bases from J; bases unmatched to any gene: 7. CDR3 sequence reads: CASSDGTGGGKLFF. CDR3 coding DNA: TGTGCCAGCAGTGACGGGACAGGAGGGGGAAAACTGTTTTTT.

The chain has TRBV20-1 and TRBJ2-7; no reliable D call. V was clipped by 3 bases and J by 2 bases, with 14 bases between them. CDR1 is DFQATT and CDR2 is SNEGSKA in the germline V gene (reference sequence). The CDR3 is made up of 14 amino acids. Here the CDR3 DNA reads TGCAGTGCTAGGAGGAGTCCACTCACCTACGAGCAGTACTTC. It is translated as CSARRSPLTYEQYF.

The chain employs TRBV27 and TRBJ2-1; D assignment may be TRBD1 or TRBD2 (5 bases each). CDR1 is MNHEY, CDR2 SMNVEV, per germline (reference sequence). V lost 5 bases and J lost 5, with 16 bases in between. This CDR3 is 15 amino acids long. CDR3 coding DNA: TGTGCCAGCAGTACCAGACTGGGGCGGGACAATGAGCAGTTCTTC. Its protein product is CASSTRLGRDNEQFF.

The sample holds a few counts of this clonotype. The rearrangement uses TRBV11-2 and TRBJ2-1; TRBD2 matches at 8 bases. CDR3 length: 19 residues. V was pared by 6 bases and J by 3 bases, with 19 bases of the junction left unmatched. The germline V gene has CDR1 SGHAT and CDR2 FQNNGV. CDR3 bases: TGTGCCAGCAGGTTGGGAGGTGCGGGGACTAGTGCCAACTACAATGAGCAGTTCTTC. Protein sequence: CASRLGGAGTSANYNEQFF.